Listed here are 21 T cell receptor beta chains from one sample, sequenced in a study of radiation and T cells in renal cell carcinoma. The table came from immunoSEQ multiplex PCR; TCRdb's copy has only in-frame clones and leaves some out. Of 97,000 or so clones in the sample, about 79% were seen once. Time point described: blood 4 weeks post-SBRT, at nephrectomy. Treatment indicated: 15 Gy SBRT to primary tumor, nephrectomy 4 weeks later. The input for sequencing was blood, taken from a patient whose treatment included radiotherapy and nephrectomy. These receptors all stem from a man aged 60 to 75 with renal cell carcinoma.

The chain carries TRBV4-1 and TRBJ2-3; 8 bases align to TRBD2. Germline loops: CDR1 MGHRA, CDR2 YSYEKL. The CDR3 totals 17 residues. V gave up 1 base and J gave up 0 bases; unmatched junction bases: 6. CDR3 sequence: CASSQGPPSGSTDTQYF. CDR3 nucleotides: TGCGCCAGCAGCCAAGGGCCGCCTAGCGGGAGCACAGATACGCAGTATTTT.

This clone was detected once. V usage is TRBV4-1 and J usage is TRBJ1-2; the D gene is possibly TRBD1 (5 bases). There are 16 residues in the CDR3. V was shortened by 1 base and J by 8 bases, with 20 bases between the two germline ends. In germline, CDR1 is MGHRA, CDR2 YSYEKL. The CDR3 sequence is CASSQGSPRGAGGYTF. The CDR3 nucleotides are TGCGCCAGCAGCCAAGGTAGCCCACGAGGGGCCGGGGGCTACACCTTC.

The chain is built from TRBV19 and TRBJ2-5, with 7 positions matching TRBD2. The V and J ends lost 4 bases and 2 bases, in that order; junction bases with no gene match: 10. This CDR3 is built from 16 residues. CDR1 is LNHDA, CDR2 SQIVND, per germline (reference sequence). Here the CDR3 reads CASSKGLAGLQETQYF. CDR3 nucleotides: TGTGCCAGTAGTAAAGGGCTGGCGGGACTACAAGAGACCCAGTACTTC.

The chain links TRBV10-3 to TRBJ2-7; a weak D match, TRBD1 (7 bases). From germline, CDR1 is ENHRY and CDR2 SYGVKD. V lost 8 bases and J lost 1, with 18 bases in between. This CDR3 region has 15 residues. The CDR3 protein is CAIAPGGTASYEQYF. In DNA, the CDR3 is TGTGCCATCGCTCCAGGAGGGACAGCGTCCTACGAGCAGTACTTC.

Comments on this clone: This CDR3 is also generated by other DNA sequences in the sample. V gene TRBV5-1 combines with J gene TRBJ2-7; no reliable D call. Per the germline V gene, CDR1 is SGHRS and CDR2 is YFSETQ. The CDR3 extends over 13 amino acids. V dropped 0 bases and J dropped 3 bases, with 7 bases sitting between them. CDR3 nucleotides: TGCGCCAGCAGCTTGGTTCTAGGCTACGAGCAGTACTTC. Protein product: CASSLVLGYEQYF.

In this sample, this clone turned up once. J is TRBJ2-1 and V is TRBV9, with D perhaps TRBD1 or TRBD2 (5 bases each). CDR3 size: 12 residues. V lost 0 bases to trimming and J lost 9 bases, with 7 bases between them. From germline, CDR1 is SGDLS and CDR2 YYNGEE. The CDR3 is CASSVGDGEQFF. The CDR3 region has the DNA TGTGCCAGCAGCGTAGGGGACGGTGAGCAGTTCTTC.

The CDR3 bases are TGTGCCAGTAGAGCCGGGACTAGCGGGAGGGCCCGTTATGGTGAGCAGTTCTTC. It specifies CASRAGTSGRARYGEQFF. The chain couples TRBV19 to TRBJ2-1, with 16 bases identical to TRBD2. V shed 6 bases, J shed 9 bases, and the junction held 14 bases outside the gene matches. Per the germline V gene, CDR1 is LNHDA and CDR2 is SQIVND (reference sequence). The CDR3 has 18 amino acids.

This clone was counted ten times or more. The chain's CDR3 is CASSHPGLSVGEQFF. The CDR3 DNA follows: TGTGCCAGCAGCCATCCGGGACTATCCGTCGGCGAGCAGTTCTTC. The chain employs TRBV27 and TRBJ2-1; 7 bases line up with TRBD2. Per germline, CDR1 MNHEY and CDR2 SMNVEV (reference sequence). J was trimmed by 10 bases and V by 6 bases; bases with no gene match: 15. The CDR3 extends over 15 amino acids.

The chain is built from TRBV5-5 and TRBJ1-2; tentatively, D is TRBD1 (6 bases). V was trimmed by 0 bases and J by 5 bases, leaving 11 bases between them. The CDR3 runs to 14 residues. CDR1 and CDR2 (germline): SGHKS, YYEKEE (reference sequence). CDR3 residues: CASSLEGGRYGYTF. The CDR3 DNA is TGTGCCAGCAGCTTGGAAGGGGGAAGATATGGCTACACCTTC.

This clone has a handful of counts. The rearrangement uses TRBV29-1 and TRBJ2-3, with TRBD1 matching over 8 bases. Losses at the gene ends were 7 bases for V and 6 bases for J; bases not matched to a gene: 6. The V gene's germline CDR1 is SQVTM and CDR2 ANQGSEA. The CDR3 loop spans 12 amino acids. The CDR3 protein is CSAGQGMDTQYF. CDR3 nucleotides: TGCAGCGCTGGACAGGGCATGGATACGCAGTATTTT.

V gene TRBV7-8 combines with J gene TRBJ2-1; D call uncertain. Trimming shortened V by 5 bases and J by 8 bases, and 16 bases separated the two germline ends. From germline, CDR1 is SGHVS and CDR2 FQNEAQ. CDR3 length equals 14 residues. The CDR3 is CASSPAVVGYEQFF. Here the CDR3 DNA reads TGTGCCAGCAGCCCCGCGGTGGTGGGCTATGAGCAGTTCTTC.

The V call is TRBV5-1, the J call TRBJ2-7; 12 positions agree with TRBD1. CDR1 is SGHRS, CDR2 YFSETQ, per germline. The V gene end was trimmed by 4 bases and the J gene end by 6 bases; junction bases not matched to a gene: 8. CDR3 length: 15 residues. CDR3 in DNA: TGCGCCAGCAGCCACCGGGACAGGGGGCTCTCCGAGCAGTACTTC. Protein product: CASSHRDRGLSEQYF.

This clone is judged medium-sized. The J gene is TRBJ1-5, the V gene TRBV28; D call uncertain. Germline V gene lookup returns CDR1 MDHEN and CDR2 SYDVKM. There are 19 residues in the CDR3. Trimming left V 7 bases short and J 2 bases short, with 27 bases between. CDR3 in amino acids: CASTSLDLGRSKGNQPQHF. CDR3 in DNA: TGTGCCAGCACCTCGCTGGATCTTGGGCGTTCGAAGGGCAATCAGCCCCAGCATTTT.

This chain uses TRBV25-1 with TRBJ2-5, with TRBD1 matching 9 bases. The end of the DNA is better explained by TRBJ2-7, so the J call may be wrong. The CDR3 runs 14 residues. Germline V gene sequence: CDR1 MGHDK, CDR2 SYGVNS. The DNA for the CDR3 is TGTGCCACCGATCCGGGACAGGGTACCTACGAGCAGTACTTC. Translated, it gives CATDPGQGTYEQYF.

V and J are TRBV15 and TRBJ2-7; the match to TRBD2 covers 13 bases. Trimming took 4 bases from V and 6 from J; bases not matched to a gene: 6. There are 15 residues in the CDR3. CDR1 is LNHNV, CDR2 YYDKDF, per germline (reference sequence). The CDR3 region is CATSKGLAGEFEQYF. For the CDR3, the DNA is TGTGCCACCAGCAAAGGACTAGCGGGAGAGTTCGAGCAGTACTTC.

The chain carries TRBV29-1 and TRBJ2-4; 7 bases are shared with TRBD1. The germline gives CDR1 SQVTM, CDR2 ANQGSEA. The CDR3 is 11 residues long. The J segment lost 7 bases and the V segment lost 7 bases, leaving 4 bases of the junction unmatched. Here the CDR3 reads CSGRQGNIQYF. The CDR3 DNA reads TGCAGCGGTCGACAGGGCAACATTCAGTACTTC.

This clone is a singleton in its sample. V and J are TRBV29-1 and TRBJ2-5; D is perhaps TRBD2 (6 bases). Between the trimmed V and J ends, which lost 6 bases and 4 bases, there was a span of 21 bases. The CDR3 spans 15 residues. Looked up from germline, CDR1 is SQVTM and CDR2 is ANQGSEA. The CDR3 coding sequence is TGCAGCGTCACCCGAGGCGGGGCCCTTACAGAGACCCAGTACTTC. Translating it yields CSVTRGGALTETQYF.

This chain links TRBV14 with TRBJ2-5; D gene unclear. The V gene lost 2 bases and the J gene lost 3 bases, with 13 bases spanning the gap. Germline CDR1 reads SGHDN; CDR2 reads FVKESK. The CDR3 spans 15 residues. The CDR3 sequence is CASSQTNFIKETQYF. In DNA form, the CDR3 reads TGTGCCAGCAGCCAAACAAATTTCATAAAAGAGACCCAGTACTTC.

DNA of the CDR3: TGTGCCAGCAGCATATTGGGGACTAGCGGCCAACAGGAGCAGTTCTTC. It encodes CASSILGTSGQQEQFF. The V call is TRBV11-3, the J call TRBJ2-1; 11 bases match TRBD2. CDR1 is SGHNT and CDR2 is YENEEA in the germline V gene. The CDR3 spans 16 residues. V gave up 5 bases and J gave up 10 bases; unmatched junction bases: 13.

The chain is built from TRBV5-4 and TRBJ1-5, with D hard to call. The CDR3 is 17 amino acids. V gave up 3 bases and J gave up 0 bases, with 16 bases separating them. Per the germline V gene, CDR1 is SGHNT and CDR2 is YYREEE (reference sequence). CDR3 residues: CASSSIILWDSNQPQHF. In DNA, the CDR3 is TGTGCCAGCAGCTCTATAATCCTCTGGGATAGCAATCAGCCCCAGCATTTT.

This rearrangement joins TRBV7-6 to TRBJ2-7; the D is unclear. The CDR3 spans 13 residues. The germline V gene encodes CDR1 SGHVS and CDR2 FNYEAQ. Trimming took 2 bases from V and 6 from J, leaving 11 bases between them. CDR3 nucleotide sequence: TGTGCCAGCAGCTTAAAGGGTTGGAGCGAGCAGTACTTC. It specifies CASSLKGWSEQYF.